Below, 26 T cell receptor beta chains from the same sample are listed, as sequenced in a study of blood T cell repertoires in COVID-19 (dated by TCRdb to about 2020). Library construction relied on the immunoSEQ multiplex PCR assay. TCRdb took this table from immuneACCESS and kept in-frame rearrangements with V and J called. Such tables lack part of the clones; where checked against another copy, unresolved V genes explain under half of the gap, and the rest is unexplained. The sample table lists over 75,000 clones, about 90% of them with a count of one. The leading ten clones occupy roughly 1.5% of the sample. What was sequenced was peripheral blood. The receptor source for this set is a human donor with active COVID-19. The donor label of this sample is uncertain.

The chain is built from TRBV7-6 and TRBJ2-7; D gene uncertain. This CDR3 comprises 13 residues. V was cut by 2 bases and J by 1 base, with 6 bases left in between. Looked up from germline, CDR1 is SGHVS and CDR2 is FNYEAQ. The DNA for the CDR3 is TGTGCCAGCAGCTTATCGGAGTCCTACGAGCAGTACTTC. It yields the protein CASSLSESYEQYF.

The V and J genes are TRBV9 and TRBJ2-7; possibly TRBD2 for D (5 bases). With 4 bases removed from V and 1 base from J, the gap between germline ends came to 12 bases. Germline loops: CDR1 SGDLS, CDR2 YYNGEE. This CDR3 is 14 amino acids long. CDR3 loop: CASSFGVGSYEQYF. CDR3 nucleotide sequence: TGTGCCAGCAGCTTCGGGGTCGGATCCTACGAGCAGTACTTC.

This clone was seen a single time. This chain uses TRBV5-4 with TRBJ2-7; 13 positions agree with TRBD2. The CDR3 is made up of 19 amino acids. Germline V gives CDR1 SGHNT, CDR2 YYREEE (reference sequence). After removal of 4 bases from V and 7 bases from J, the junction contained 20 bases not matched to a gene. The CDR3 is CASSDPAGTSGEVQEEQYF. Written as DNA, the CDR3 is TGTGCCAGCAGCGATCCCGCCGGGACTAGCGGGGAGGTCCAGGAAGAGCAGTACTTC.

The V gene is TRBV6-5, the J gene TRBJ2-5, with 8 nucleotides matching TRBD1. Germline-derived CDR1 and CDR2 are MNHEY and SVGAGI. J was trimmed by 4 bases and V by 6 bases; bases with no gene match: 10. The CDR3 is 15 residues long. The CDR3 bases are TGTGCCAGCAGCCGGGACAGGTCACAACCAGAGACCCAGTACTTC. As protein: CASSRDRSQPETQYF.

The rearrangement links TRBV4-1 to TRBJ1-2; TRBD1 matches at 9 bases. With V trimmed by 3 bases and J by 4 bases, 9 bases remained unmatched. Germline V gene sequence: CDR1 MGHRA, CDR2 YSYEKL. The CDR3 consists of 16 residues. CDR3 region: CASSHRDRVGSYGYTF. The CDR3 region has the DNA TGCGCCAGCAGCCACCGGGACAGGGTTGGGAGCTATGGCTACACCTTC.

CDR3 DNA: TGCGCCAGCAGCCCCGCGGGACTAGCGTCGGCCTACAATGAGCAGTTCTTC. It translates to CASSPAGLASAYNEQFF. V is TRBV5-1 and J is TRBJ2-1; 10 positions match TRBD2. CDR1 and CDR2 (germline): SGHRS, YFSETQ. The CDR3 is 17 amino acids. Trimming took 4 bases from V and 2 from J; bases not matched to a gene: 9.

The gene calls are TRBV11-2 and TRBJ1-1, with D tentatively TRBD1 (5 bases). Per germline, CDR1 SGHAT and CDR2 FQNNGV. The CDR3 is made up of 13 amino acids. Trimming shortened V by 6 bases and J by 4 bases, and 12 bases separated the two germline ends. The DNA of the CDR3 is TGTGCCAGCAGGGGGGGGGACCTCACTGAAGCTTTCTTT. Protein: CASRGGDLTEAFF.

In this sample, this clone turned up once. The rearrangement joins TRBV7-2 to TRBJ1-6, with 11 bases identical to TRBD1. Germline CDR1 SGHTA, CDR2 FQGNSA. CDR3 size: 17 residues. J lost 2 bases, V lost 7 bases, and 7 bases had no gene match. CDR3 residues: CASMGQGGYAYNSPLHF. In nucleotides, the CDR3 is TGTGCCAGCATGGGACAGGGGGGTTACGCCTATAATTCACCCCTCCACTTT.

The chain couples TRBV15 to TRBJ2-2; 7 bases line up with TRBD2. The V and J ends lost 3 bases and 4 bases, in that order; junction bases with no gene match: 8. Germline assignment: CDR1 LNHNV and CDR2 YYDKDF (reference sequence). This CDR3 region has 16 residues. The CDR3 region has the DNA TGTGCCACCAGCAGTATATTGGGGGGGGGCACCGGGGAGCTGTTTTTT. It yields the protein CATSSILGGGTGELFF.

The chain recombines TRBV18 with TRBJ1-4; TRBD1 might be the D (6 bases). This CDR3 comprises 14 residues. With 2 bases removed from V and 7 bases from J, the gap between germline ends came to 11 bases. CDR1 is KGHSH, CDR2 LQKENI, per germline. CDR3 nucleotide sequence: TGTGCCAGCTCACCAAAGGACAGACGTGAAAAACTGTTTTTT. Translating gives CASSPKDRREKLFF.

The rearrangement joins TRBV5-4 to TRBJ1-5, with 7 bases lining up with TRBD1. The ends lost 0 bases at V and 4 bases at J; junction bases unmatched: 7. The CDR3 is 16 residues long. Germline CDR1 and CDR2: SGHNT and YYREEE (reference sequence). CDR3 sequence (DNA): TGTGCCAGCAGCTTGGGAGGGACAGCAGAAAATCAGCCCCAGCATTTT. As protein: CASSLGGTAENQPQHF.

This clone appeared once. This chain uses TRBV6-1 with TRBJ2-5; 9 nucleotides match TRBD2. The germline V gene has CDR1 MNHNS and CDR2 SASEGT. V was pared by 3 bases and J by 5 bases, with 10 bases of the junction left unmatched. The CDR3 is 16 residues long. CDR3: CASSDPLAGLRETQYF. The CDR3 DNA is TGTGCCAGCAGTGACCCCCTAGCGGGGCTTAGGGAGACCCAGTACTTC.

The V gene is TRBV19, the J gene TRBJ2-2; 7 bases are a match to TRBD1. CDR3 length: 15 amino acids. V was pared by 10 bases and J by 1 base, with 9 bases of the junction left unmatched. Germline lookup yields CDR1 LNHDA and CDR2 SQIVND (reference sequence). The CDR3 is CATLPGGVNTGELFF. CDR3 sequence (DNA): TGTGCCACCTTACCAGGGGGTGTGAACACCGGGGAGCTGTTTTTT.

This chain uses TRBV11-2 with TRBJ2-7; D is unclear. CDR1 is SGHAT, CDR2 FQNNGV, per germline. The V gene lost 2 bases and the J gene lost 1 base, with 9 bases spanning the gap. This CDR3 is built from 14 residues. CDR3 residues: CASSLSSQSYEQYF. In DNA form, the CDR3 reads TGTGCCAGCAGCTTATCGTCCCAGTCCTACGAGCAGTACTTC.

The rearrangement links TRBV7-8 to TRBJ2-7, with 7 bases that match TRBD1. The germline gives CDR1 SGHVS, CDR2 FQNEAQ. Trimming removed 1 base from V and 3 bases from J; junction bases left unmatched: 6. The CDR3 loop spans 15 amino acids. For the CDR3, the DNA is TGTGCCAGCAGCTTAGGTTCGACAGGGTTCTACGAGCAGTACTTC. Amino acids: CASSLGSTGFYEQYF.

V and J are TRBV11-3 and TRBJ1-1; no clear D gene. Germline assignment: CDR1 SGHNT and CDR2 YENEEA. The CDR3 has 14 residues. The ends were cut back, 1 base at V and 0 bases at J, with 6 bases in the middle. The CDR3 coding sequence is TGTGCCAGCAGCTTAGCCGGTGTGAACACTGAAGCTTTCTTT. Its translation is CASSLAGVNTEAFF.

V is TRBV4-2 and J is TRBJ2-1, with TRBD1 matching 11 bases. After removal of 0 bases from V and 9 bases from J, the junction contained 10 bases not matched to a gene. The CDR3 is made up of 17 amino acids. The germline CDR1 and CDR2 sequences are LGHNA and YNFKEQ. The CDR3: CASSQEWVGQGAREQFF. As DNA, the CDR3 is TGTGCCAGCAGCCAAGAATGGGTCGGACAGGGGGCGCGTGAGCAGTTCTTC.

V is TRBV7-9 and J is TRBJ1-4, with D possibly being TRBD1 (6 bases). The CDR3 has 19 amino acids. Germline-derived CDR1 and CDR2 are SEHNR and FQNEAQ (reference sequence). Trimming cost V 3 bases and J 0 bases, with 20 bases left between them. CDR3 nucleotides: TGTGCCAGCAGCTTCAGGGTACAGGGATGGTCTACAACTAATGAAAAACTGTTTTTT. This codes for CASSFRVQGWSTTNEKLFF. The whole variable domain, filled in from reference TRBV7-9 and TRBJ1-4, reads DTGVSQNPRHKITKRGQNVTFRCDPISEHNRLYWYRQTLGQGPEFLTYFQNEAQLEKSRLLSDRFSAERPKGSFSTLEIQRTEQGDSAMYLCASSFRVQGWSTTNEKLFFGSGTQLSVL.

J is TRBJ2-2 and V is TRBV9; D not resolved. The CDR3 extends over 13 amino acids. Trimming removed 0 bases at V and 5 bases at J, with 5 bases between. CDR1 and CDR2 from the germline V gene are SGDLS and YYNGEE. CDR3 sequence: CASSVAVTGELFF. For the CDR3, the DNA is TGTGCCAGCAGCGTAGCGGTGACCGGGGAGCTGTTTTTT.

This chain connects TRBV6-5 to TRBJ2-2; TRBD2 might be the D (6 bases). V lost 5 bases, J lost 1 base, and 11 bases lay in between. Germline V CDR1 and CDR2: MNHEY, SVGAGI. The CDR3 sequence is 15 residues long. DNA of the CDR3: TGTGCCAGCAGTCCACGTAGCGGGAACACCGGGGAGCTGTTTTTT. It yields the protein CASSPRSGNTGELFF.

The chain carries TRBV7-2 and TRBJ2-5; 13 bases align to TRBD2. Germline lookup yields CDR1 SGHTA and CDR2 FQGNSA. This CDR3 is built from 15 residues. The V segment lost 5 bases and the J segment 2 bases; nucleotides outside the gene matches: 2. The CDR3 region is CASSPLAGGQETQYF. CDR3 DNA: TGTGCCAGCAGCCCACTAGCGGGGGGGCAAGAGACCCAGTACTTC.

CDR3 coding DNA: TGTGCCAGTGAAGGGACAGATCAGCCCCAGCATTTT. Translation gives CASEGTDQPQHF. The gene calls are TRBV19 and TRBJ1-5, with 7 bases matching TRBD1. From germline, CDR1 is LNHDA and CDR2 SQIVND (reference sequence). Germline trimming cut 8 bases from V and 5 bases from J; bases unmatched to any gene: 3. The length of the CDR3 is 12 residues.

The CDR3 DNA reads TGTGCCAGCAGTCGGGAGGGACTAGCGTCCTACGAGCAGTACTTC. This gives the protein CASSREGLASYEQYF. The genes are TRBV6-5 and TRBJ2-7; TRBD2 matches at 10 bases. Germline trimming cut 5 bases from V and 1 base from J; bases unmatched to any gene: 5. Germline-derived CDR1 and CDR2 are MNHEY and SVGAGI. This CDR3 has 15 amino acids.

CDR3 DNA: TGTGCCAGCAGCTTAGGGCGGGCTAGCGGGGGGGTCTATGAGCAGTTCTTC. Protein: CASSLGRASGGVYEQFF. The V and J genes are TRBV11-2 and TRBJ2-1; 12 nucleotides align to TRBD2. The V gene end was trimmed by 1 base and the J gene end by 8 bases; junction bases not matched to a gene: 9. The CDR3 consists of 17 residues. CDR1 is SGHAT, CDR2 FQNNGV, per germline. Drawing the rest from reference TRBV11-2 and TRBJ2-1, the complete variable domain is EAGVAQSPRYKIIEKRQSVAFWCNPISGHATLYWYQQILGQGPKLLIQFQNNGVVDDSQLPKDRFSAERLKGVDSTLKIQPAKLEDSAVYLCASSLGRASGGVYEQFFGPGTRLTVL.

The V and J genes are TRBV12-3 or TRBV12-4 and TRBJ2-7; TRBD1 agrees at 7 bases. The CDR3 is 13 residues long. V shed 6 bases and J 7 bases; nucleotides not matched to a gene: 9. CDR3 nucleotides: TGTGCCAGCAGCCTGAGGGGGCCGGGGGAGCAGTACTTC. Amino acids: CASSLRGPGEQYF.

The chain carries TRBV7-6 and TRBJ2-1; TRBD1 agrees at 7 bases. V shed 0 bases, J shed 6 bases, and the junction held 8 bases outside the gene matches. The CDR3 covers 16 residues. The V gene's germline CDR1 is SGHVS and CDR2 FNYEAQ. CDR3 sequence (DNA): TGTGCCAGCAGCTTAGCCAACAGGGGTGGAGGCAATGAGCAGTTCTTC. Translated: CASSLANRGGGNEQFF. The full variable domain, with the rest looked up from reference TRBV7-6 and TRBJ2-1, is GAGVSQSPRYKVTKRGQDVALRCDPISGHVSLYWYRQALGQGPEFLTYFNYEAQQDKSGLPNDRFSAERPEGSISTLTIQRTEQRDSAMYRCASSLANRGGGNEQFFGPGTRLTVL.